This TCR beta chain was identified in a study of cytotoxic CD8 clonotypes in ibrutinib-treated CLL. General study results and limits: Rising at ibrutinib response, clonality subsequently fell back toward baseline at progression.

Libraries were prepared by immunoSEQ multiplex PCR; TCRdb keeps only in-frame clonotypes and omits some of them. The table includes roughly 18,000 clones, 65% to 85% detected once. On this clone: The antigen is unknown.

This CDR3 is built from 13 residues. V trimming: 8 bases; J trimming: 4 bases; junction bases outside the gene matches: 7. The germline CDR1 and CDR2 sequences are MNHNS and SASEGT. The V gene is TRBV6-1, the J gene TRBJ2-7, with TRBD1 matching 8 bases. The clonotype comes from a human donor with chronic lymphocytic leukemia. The sample here was PBMCs, taken before ibrutinib treatment. CDR3 residues: CASQRQGSYEQYF. CDR3 nucleotides: TGTGCCAGCCAACGACAGGGGTCGTACGAGCAGTACTTC.